This T cell receptor beta chain was observed in a study of blood T cell repertoires in COVID-19. Study summary: Whether acute or convalescent, the COVID-19 samples came from the United States, Italy and Spain. In each case, the material was cDNA or gDNA derived from T cells, B-cell-depleted T cells, or PBMCs.

Authors' processing steps: Researchers report that nucleated cell counts were estimated from reference gene primer amplification. Profiled with immunoSEQ multiplex PCR; TCRdb holds only in-frame clones, not every one. V and J calls and clone size come straight from that table; D and trimming were deduced from the DNA. The sample yields approximately 160,000 clones, around 82% seen once. V was trimmed by 6 bases and J by 10 bases, leaving 18 bases between them. The CDR3 sequence is 13 residues long. Germline V gives CDR1 MNHEY, CDR2 SVGAGI. This clonotype was sampled from a man aged 60-69 years who had recovered from COVID-19. This chain links TRBV6-5 with TRBJ1-1; D unclear. The sequencing input was peripheral blood. The CDR3 here is CASRFSELVSAFF. DNA for the CDR3: TGTGCCAGCAGGTTTTCCGAACTAGTCTCAGCTTTCTTT.